The rows below give T cell receptor beta chains drawn from one sample of a study of blood T cell repertoires in COVID-19. The protocol was immunoSEQ multiplex PCR, while the TCRdb copy is restricted to in-frame clones and leaves out a portion. The sample includes around 19,000 clones, about 86% of them seen just once. The sample taken for sequencing was peripheral blood. The receptors were gathered from a human donor in a cohort sampled during active COVID-19. CDR3s include the opening cysteine and the closing phenylalanine or tryptophan. The order of the fields is clone size, J gene, D gene, V gene, CDR3 DNA, CDR3 protein. The D gene is left open where the match is weak. Clone size is not always given. Where it is, it says once, few, many or a class for expanded clones.

>.|TRBJ1-2|.|TRBV3-1/TRBV3-2
TGTGCCAGCAGCCCCTCACGGGGGTTGCTCTATGGCTACACCTTC
CASSPSRGLLYGYTF
>.|TRBJ2-3|TRBD1|TRBV18
TGTGCCAGCTCGCCTGACAGGGGCAACACAGATACGCAGTATTTT
CASSPDRGNTDTQYF
>.|TRBJ1-2|.|TRBV7-9
TGTGCCAGCAGCGAAGGACAGAGTGGTAACTATGGCTACACCTTC
CASSEGQSGNYGYTF
>.|TRBJ1-1|.|TRBV25-1
TGTGCCAGCAGTAAACAGCACACTGAAGCTTTCTTT
CASSKQHTEAFF
>few|TRBJ2-1|.|TRBV5-1
TGCGCCAGCAGTCCCGACGGGAGCTCCTACAATGAGCAGTTCTTC
CASSPDGSSYNEQFF
>.|TRBJ2-5|TRBD2|TRBV9
TGTGCCAGCAGCACCCAGGGACTAGACATGGAGACCCAGTACTTC
CASSTQGLDMETQYF
>.|TRBJ2-2|.|TRBV19
TGTGCCAGTAGTGTCGGCGGGACAGCGAACACCGGGGAGCTGTTTTTT
CASSVGGTANTGELFF
>once|TRBJ1-6|.|TRBV27
TGTGCCAGCAGTGCCTCCGGGAGAATTGATTCACCCCTCCACTTT
CASSASGRIDSPLHF
>.|TRBJ1-1|TRBD1|TRBV7-2
TGTGCCAGCAGCTACAGGGGCGAGGTGAACACTGAAGCTTTCTTT
CASSYRGEVNTEAFF
>.|TRBJ1-2|.|TRBV7-3
TGTGCCAGCAGCTCAAATCCAGGGGCTAGGGGCTACACCTTC
CASSSNPGARGYTF
>.|TRBJ2-1|TRBD1|TRBV5-1
TGCGCCAGCAGCTCCCGATCCGGGACAGGGTACTACAATGAGCAGTTCTTC
CASSSRSGTGYYNEQFF
>.|TRBJ2-3|.|TRBV6-6
TGTGCCAGCAGGACGGGGGTCGGGAACGCAGATACGCAGTATTTT
CASRTGVGNADTQYF
>.|TRBJ2-3|TRBD2|TRBV7-2
TGTGCCACCCAGGAGGGCGGGAGGGCCGTAGATACGCAGTATTTT
CATQEGGRAVDTQYF
>once|TRBJ1-1|TRBD1|TRBV30
TGTGCCTGGAGTGGAGACAGGGCGTCCACTGAAGCTTTCTTT
CAWSGDRASTEAFF
>.|TRBJ1-5|.|TRBV7-2
TGTGCCAGCAGCTTAGAGGGAGCTTCGGGCAATCAGCCCCAGCATTTT
CASSLEGASGNQPQHF
>.|TRBJ2-7|.|TRBV20-1
TGCAGTGCTTCGTCCGGGACTCTCGAGTACTTC
CSASSGTLEYF
>once|TRBJ1-1|TRBD1|TRBV19
TGTGCCAGTAGTACCCAAACAGGGGCTGGTGGAGGCACTGAAGCTTTCTTT
CASSTQTGAGGGTEAFF
>.|TRBJ1-2|.|TRBV11-2
TGTGCCAGCAGCTTAGGCCCCCGGGGGATGGATGGCTACACCTTC
CASSLGPRGMDGYTF